The rows below give T cell receptor beta chains drawn from one sample of a study of blood T cell repertoires in COVID-19. Here immunoSEQ multiplex PCR was the method, and the copy in TCRdb shows in-frame clones only, minus some. The table records about 240,000 clones, about 84% of them present only once. Material: peripheral blood. The receptors were sampled from a man older than 75 with acute or convalescent COVID-19. CDR3s include the opening cysteine and the closing phenylalanine or tryptophan. D genes are given only for firm matches. A row's size may be missing; if present it is once, few, many or a size class.

V gene	J gene	D gene	CDR3 length	clone size	CDR3 protein	CDR3 DNA
TRBV6-2/TRBV6-3	TRBJ2-3	TRBD2	14	NA	CASSPRGGSDTQYF	TGTGCCAGCAGTCCGCGGGGGGGGTCCGATACGCAGTATTTT
TRBV9	TRBJ1-4	TRBD1	16	NA	CASSPDPTGRNEKLFF	TGTGCCAGCAGCCCGGACCCGACAGGGCGGAATGAAAAACTGTTTTTT
TRBV10-3	TRBJ1-1	NA	14	NA	CAIRGLAQNTEAFF	TGTGCCATCAGGGGACTGGCCCAGAACACTGAAGCTTTCTTT
TRBV5-1	TRBJ1-3	NA	17	NA	CASSLAGQSYSGNTIYF	TGCGCCAGCAGCTTGGCCGGACAGTCTTACTCTGGAAACACCATATATTTT
TRBV24-1	TRBJ1-5	NA	12	NA	CATSDFPGTQHF	TGTGCCACCAGTGATTTCCCGGGAACCCAGCATTTT
TRBV2	TRBJ1-5	TRBD1	15	few	CASSPDRASNQPQHF	TGTGCCAGCAGCCCGGACAGGGCGAGCAATCAGCCCCAGCATTTT
TRBV28	TRBJ1-3	NA	13	NA	CASSLSLRNTIYF	TGTGCCAGCAGTTTAAGCCTTAGAAACACCATATATTTT
TRBV9	TRBJ1-1	TRBD1	16	NA	CASSVGGQGAYTEAFF	TGTGCCAGCAGCGTAGGGGGACAGGGGGCATACACTGAAGCTTTCTTT
TRBV28	TRBJ1-5	TRBD1	16	NA	CASSLPGTGKNQPQHF	TGTGCCAGCAGTTTACCCGGGACAGGGAAGAATCAGCCCCAGCATTTT
TRBV30	TRBJ2-7	NA	12	NA	CAVRLANYEQYF	TGTGCCGTAAGACTGGCCAACTACGAGCAGTACTTC
TRBV5-1	TRBJ2-1	TRBD2	15	NA	CASSRPSGRSNEQFF	TGCGCCAGCAGTCGACCTAGCGGGAGATCCAATGAGCAGTTCTTC
TRBV18	TRBJ2-7	TRBD1	13	NA	CASSSRQGYEQYF	TGTGCCAGCTCATCGCGACAGGGCTACGAGCAGTACTTC
TRBV5-1	TRBJ1-6	NA	18	NA	CASSLATGLSSYNSPLHF	TGCGCCAGCAGCTTGGCCACAGGTCTGAGCTCCTATAATTCACCCCTCCACTTT
TRBV28	TRBJ2-5	TRBD1	15	NA	CASSLWAGGQETQYF	TGTGCCAGCAGTTTATGGGCAGGGGGCCAAGAGACCCAGTACTTC
TRBV18	TRBJ2-3	NA	15	NA	CASSLGGGSTDTQYF	TGTGCCAGCTCACTTGGCGGGGGCAGCACAGATACGCAGTATTTT
TRBV6-2/TRBV6-3	TRBJ1-2	TRBD1	15	NA	CASSLGDRRNYGYTF	TGTGCCAGCAGTCTCGGGGACAGAAGAAACTATGGCTACACCTTC
TRBV29-1	TRBJ1-1	TRBD1	13	NA	CSVTTGLNTEAFF	TGCAGCGTTACGACAGGGCTGAACACTGAAGCTTTCTTT
TRBV3-1/TRBV3-2	TRBJ1-1	NA	13	once	CASSPFSNTEAFF	TGTGCCAGCAGCCCCTTTTCGAACACTGAAGCTTTCTTT
TRBV12-5	TRBJ2-3	NA	13	NA	CASGPSGTDTQYF	TGTGCTAGTGGTCCCTCAGGTACAGATACGCAGTATTTT
TRBV5-1	TRBJ2-3	NA	14	NA	CASSFLLFTDTQYF	TGCGCCAGCAGCTTCCTTCTTTTCACAGATACGCAGTATTTT
TRBV3-1/TRBV3-2	TRBJ2-6	NA	14	once	CASRDIPGANVLTF	TGTGCCAGCAGAGACATACCTGGGGCCAACGTCCTGACTTTC
TRBV18	TRBJ1-5	NA	13	NA	CASSLDRTQPQHF	TGTGCCAGCTCACTCGACAGGACACAGCCCCAGCATTTT
TRBV5-4	TRBJ2-5	TRBD1	14	NA	CASSLKAGGETQYF	TGTGCCAGCAGCTTAAAGGCAGGGGGAGAGACCCAGTACTTC
TRBV7-2	TRBJ1-1	NA	14	NA	CASSLIRGYTEAFF	TGTGCCAGCAGCTTAATTCGGGGATACACTGAAGCTTTCTTT
TRBV7-9	TRBJ2-5	TRBD2	17	NA	CASSDFGTSGYQETQYF	TGTGCCAGCAGCGATTTCGGGACTAGCGGGTACCAAGAGACCCAGTACTTC
TRBV5-4	TRBJ2-2	NA	16	NA	CASSFPTGRGTGELFF	TGTGCCAGCAGCTTTCCAACAGGGAGGGGTACGGGGGAGCTGTTTTTT
TRBV4-2	TRBJ1-5	NA	15	NA	CASSQPGGGDQPQHF	TGTGCCAGCAGCCAGCCGGGGGGGGGCGATCAGCCCCAGCATTTT
TRBV7-3	TRBJ1-2	NA	13	NA	CASRLTGLKGYTF	TGTGCCAGCAGGTTGACAGGTCTCAAGGGCTACACCTTC
TRBV5-8	TRBJ1-2	NA	13	NA	CASSYAGNYGYTF	TGTGCCAGCAGCTATGCAGGGAACTATGGCTACACCTTC
TRBV28	TRBJ1-6	NA	14	NA	CASSFRGGNSPLHF	TGTGCCAGCAGTTTCAGGGGCGGGAATTCACCCCTCCACTTT
TRBV6-5	TRBJ2-1	NA	12	NA	CASRTGTNEQFF	TGTGCCAGCAGAACCGGTACCAATGAGCAGTTCTTC
TRBV9	TRBJ2-7	TRBD1	15	NA	CASSAGQGPGYEQYF	TGTGCCAGCAGCGCCGGACAGGGGCCTGGCTACGAGCAGTACTTC
TRBV6-2/TRBV6-3	TRBJ1-2	NA	13	NA	CASSSAGIDSYTF	TGTGCCAGCAGTTCCGCGGGGATAGATAGCTACACCTTC
TRBV6-2/TRBV6-3	TRBJ1-4	NA	15	NA	CASSQLQGPGEKLFF	TGTGCCAGCAGTCAGCTACAGGGCCCAGGCGAAAAACTGTTTTTT
TRBV27	TRBJ2-7	TRBD1	14	NA	CASSYDQGAGEQYF	TGTGCCAGCAGTTACGACCAGGGGGCAGGCGAGCAGTACTTC
TRBV18	TRBJ2-3	TRBD1	15	NA	CASSPDRVSTDTQYF	TGTGCCAGCTCACCGGACAGGGTGAGCACAGATACGCAGTATTTT
TRBV7-3	TRBJ1-1	TRBD1	14	NA	CASSLGQGMGIAFF	TGTGCCAGCAGCCTTGGACAGGGTATGGGGATTGCTTTCTTT
TRBV6-1	TRBJ1-2	NA	17	NA	CASSEWSGSFRGVLYTF	TGTGCCAGCAGTGAATGGAGCGGTTCTTTCAGAGGCGTTCTCTACACCTTC
TRBV20-1	TRBJ1-2	NA	10	NA	CSAWDTGYTF	TGCAGTGCCTGGGACACTGGCTACACCTTC
TRBV7-3	TRBJ2-6	NA	15	NA	CASSLRGHGANVLTF	TGTGCCAGCAGCTTAAGAGGGCACGGGGCCAACGTCCTGACTTTC
TRBV18	TRBJ1-3	NA	15	NA	CASSPPGGSGNTIYF	TGTGCCAGCTCACCACCGGGAGGATCTGGAAACACCATATATTTT
TRBV2	TRBJ2-7	TRBD2	13	NA	CASLAGFSYEQYF	TGTGCCAGCCTAGCGGGGTTCTCCTACGAGCAGTACTTC
TRBV18	TRBJ1-1	TRBD1	21	NA	CASSPPFTSGTGVRMNTEAFF	TGTGCCAGCTCACCCCCTTTTACCTCCGGGACAGGGGTGAGGATGAACACTGAAGCTTTCTTT
TRBV2	TRBJ1-1	TRBD1	14	NA	CASRIRGANTEAFF	TGTGCCAGCAGGATCAGGGGGGCGAACACTGAAGCTTTCTTT
TRBV7-9	TRBJ2-7	NA	13	NA	CASSLEAGYEQYF	TGTGCCAGCAGCTTAGAGGCAGGGTACGAGCAGTACTTC
TRBV5-8	TRBJ1-5	NA	14	NA	CASSGGQSNQPQHF	TGTGCCAGCAGCGGGGGCCAAAGCAATCAGCCCCAGCATTTT
TRBV25-1	TRBJ1-2	NA	13	NA	CASSEPPGWGYTF	TGTGCCAGCAGTGAACCCCCAGGGTGGGGCTACACCTTC
TRBV19	TRBJ1-5	NA	17	NA	CASSIPPQGRSNQPQHF	TGTGCCAGTAGTATCCCGCCTCAGGGTCGGAGCAATCAGCCCCAGCATTTT